This entry lists 25 T cell receptor beta chains sequenced from one sample in a study of T cells after yellow fever vaccination. MiXCR was run by TCRdb on the 5' RACE reads, yielding one entry per CDR3 protein. This table has 250,000 to 350,000 distinct CDR3 sequences, about 6.6% appearing once. The sequencing here drew on PBMCs, taken about 41 days after the first yellow fever vaccination. The receptors shown here come from a man aged 18 to 29 who received the YFV17D yellow fever vaccine.

The rearrangement links TRBV20-1 to TRBJ2-7, with a weak D call TRBD2 (6 bases). In germline, CDR1 is DFQATT, CDR2 SNEGSKA (reference sequence). Trimming took 5 bases from V and 3 from J, leaving 17 bases between them. CDR3 length: 14 amino acids. In nucleotides, the CDR3 is TGCAGTGCTGTCCCTAGCGTTCCGAACTACGAGCAGTACTTC. Translated, it gives CSAVPSVPNYEQYF.

The CDR3 loop is CASSFWLGGNQPQHF. CDR3 DNA sequence: TGTGCCAGCAGTTTTTGGCTCGGGGGCAATCAGCCCCAGCATTTT. The gene calls are TRBV28 and TRBJ1-5; D not resolved. Deletions cut 3 bases from V and 2 bases from J, with 11 bases between. Germline V gene data show CDR1 as MDHEN and CDR2 as SYDVKM. This CDR3 has 15 amino acids. The full variable domain, rest sourced from reference TRBV28 and TRBJ1-5, is DVKVTQSSRYLVKRTGEKVFLECVQDMDHENMFWYRQDPGLGLRLIYFSYDVKMKEKGDIPEGYSVSREKKERFSLILESASTNQTSMYLCASSFWLGGNQPQHFGDGTRLSIL.

This clonotype was observed at least ten times. This rearrangement joins TRBV7-2 to TRBJ1-2; D is ambiguous. With 2 bases removed from V and 4 bases from J, the gap between germline ends came to 5 bases. Germline assignment: CDR1 SGHTA and CDR2 FQGNSA. The CDR3 is 12 residues long. CDR3: CASSLQPYGYTF. The CDR3 bases are TGTGCCAGCAGCTTACAACCCTATGGCTACACCTTC.

This clonotype was seen repeatedly, ten times or more. The V call is TRBV12-3 or TRBV12-4, the J call TRBJ2-7, with D perhaps matching TRBD1 (6 bases). V lost 5 bases and J 3 bases, leaving 17 bases between the germline ends. This CDR3 contains 15 residues. The CDR3 coding sequence is TGTGCCAGCAGTCGGGGCCGGGACACTATCTACGAGCAGTACTTC. Its protein product is CASSRGRDTIYEQYF.

The rearrangement uses TRBV11-3 and TRBJ2-1; possibly TRBD1 or TRBD2 for D (5 bases each). CDR3 length equals 16 residues. Germline V gene lookup returns CDR1 SGHNT and CDR2 YENEEA. The germline V and J ends were trimmed by 2 bases and 6 bases, with 17 bases remaining between them. CDR3 sequence (DNA): TGTGCCAGCAGCTTACTAGGGACCTCACCTTCCAATGAGCAGTTCTTC. It codes for CASSLLGTSPSNEQFF.

The CDR3 DNA is TGTGCCAGCTCACCTCCCCTGGGGGGCCGTTTAGAAAAACTGTTTTTT. Translating it yields CASSPPLGGRLEKLFF. V usage is TRBV18 and J usage is TRBJ1-4; perhaps TRBD1 as D (6 bases). The CDR3 totals 16 residues. Per germline, CDR1 KGHSH and CDR2 LQKENI. Trimming stripped 3 bases from V and 8 bases from J, with 19 bases between. Based on the CDR3 plus reference TRBV18 and TRBJ1-4, the full variable domain is NAGVMQNPRHLVRRRGQEARLRCSPMKGHSHVYWYRQLPEEGLKFMVYLQKENIIDESGMPKERFSAEFPKEGPSILRIQQVVRGDSAAYFCASSPPLGGRLEKLFFGSGTQLSVL.

This clonotype has a handful of counts. The rearrangement uses TRBV4-2 and TRBJ2-2; TRBD2 agrees at 8 bases. V lost 5 bases, J lost 3 bases, and 8 bases stayed unmatched. Germline V gene sequence: CDR1 LGHNA, CDR2 YNFKEQ. The CDR3 has 16 amino acids. CDR3 residues: CASSVAGGWDTGELFF. CDR3 nucleotides: TGTGCCAGCAGCGTGGCGGGGGGCTGGGACACCGGGGAGCTGTTTTTT.

The V and J genes are TRBV7-2 and TRBJ1-3; no definite D call. The ends were cut back, 7 bases at V and 0 bases at J, with 10 bases in the middle. This CDR3 is built from 14 residues. Per germline, CDR1 SGHTA and CDR2 FQGNSA. In DNA, the CDR3 is TGTGCCAGCATGAGTAGGAGCTCTGGAAACACCATATATTTT. As protein: CASMSRSSGNTIYF.

This clonotype came up a few times. The CDR3 DNA follows: TGCGCCAGCAGCTTAGAGCGGGGGGACACAGATACGCAGTATTTT. This sequence encodes CASSLERGDTDTQYF. The V and J genes are TRBV5-1 and TRBJ2-3; 9 bases match TRBD2. The CDR3 loop spans 15 amino acids. Germline V gene data show CDR1 as SGHRS and CDR2 as YFSETQ. The J segment lost 2 bases and the V segment lost 2 bases, leaving 3 bases of the junction unmatched.

This clonotype came up once. The junction departs from the called germline gene at one end, perhaps through a read error. The V and J genes are TRBV11-2 and TRBJ2-3, with unresolved D. The CDR3 is made up of 15 amino acids. Germline lookup yields CDR1 SGHAT and CDR2 FQNNGV. DNA of the CDR3: TGTGCCAGCAGCTCCCGGGCCAAGCACACAGATACGCGGTATTTT. Protein: CASSSRAKHTDTRYF.

This clonotype was picked up many times. The chain uses TRBV5-1 and TRBJ2-3, with 9 positions matching TRBD1. This CDR3 region has 14 residues. Germline V gene data show CDR1 as SGHRS and CDR2 as YFSETQ. Trimming took 4 bases from V and 6 from J; bases not matched to a gene: 6. The CDR3 spells CASSKDRGDDTQYF. The CDR3 bases are TGCGCCAGCAGCAAGGACAGGGGTGACGATACGCAGTATTTT.

This clonotype appeared a few times. V gene TRBV20-1 combines with J gene TRBJ2-1; TRBD1 might be the D (6 bases). V gave up 4 bases and J gave up 12 bases, with 16 bases separating them. The CDR3 has 12 amino acids. The germline gives CDR1 DFQATT, CDR2 SNEGSKA (reference sequence). This CDR3 is CSATGTRHGQFF. CDR3 in DNA: TGCAGTGCTACCGGGACACGCCATGGGCAGTTCTTC.

The chain combines TRBV7-9 with TRBJ2-1; D not resolved. Trimming stripped 8 bases from V and 7 bases from J, with 18 bases between. This CDR3 is 14 amino acids long. Germline loops: CDR1 SEHNR, CDR2 FQNEAQ (reference sequence). CDR3 sequence reads: CASGPRRGTNEQFF. The CDR3, as DNA: TGTGCCAGCGGCCCCAGGCGAGGAACGAATGAGCAGTTCTTC.

This clonotype was detected many times. This chain connects TRBV24-1 to TRBJ2-3, with 7 nucleotides matching TRBD1. The ends lost 4 bases at V and 1 base at J; junction bases unmatched: 4. The CDR3 is 15 amino acids. Germline V gene data show CDR1 as KGHDR and CDR2 as SFDVKD. The CDR3 here is CATSEATGGTDTQYF. CDR3 DNA: TGTGCCACCAGTGAAGCTACAGGGGGCACAGATACGCAGTATTTT.

Ten or more counts support this clonotype. The J gene is TRBJ1-1, the V gene TRBV5-1; D not certain. Germline-derived CDR1 and CDR2 are SGHRS and YFSETQ. The ends were cut back, 0 bases at V and 1 base at J, with 10 bases in the middle. The CDR3 totals 15 residues. CDR3 sequence reads: CASSLGETANTEAFF. CDR3 sequence (DNA): TGCGCCAGCAGCTTGGGGGAAACAGCGAACACTGAAGCTTTCTTT.

This clonotype showed up just a few times. The genes are TRBV19 and TRBJ2-7; D is undetermined. The CDR3 contains 13 residues. Deletions cut 3 bases from V and 2 bases from J, with 8 bases between. From germline, CDR1 is LNHDA and CDR2 SQIVND (reference sequence). CDR3 coding DNA: TGTGCCAGTAGTATTGGGGTCACCTACGAGCAGTACTTC. Its translation: CASSIGVTYEQYF.

The chain is built from TRBV5-4 and TRBJ1-2; weak D call: TRBD1 (5 bases). The germline V and J ends were trimmed by 7 bases and 3 bases, with 10 bases remaining between them. The CDR3 contains 12 residues. The germline gives CDR1 SGHNT, CDR2 YYREEE (reference sequence). The CDR3 DNA reads TGTGCCAGCGGCCAGGGACACTATGGCTACACCTTC. Translating gives CASGQGHYGYTF.

This clonotype has only a few counts. The rearrangement joins TRBV3-1 to TRBJ2-1, with TRBD2 as a possible D gene (5 bases). The V end was cut by 1 base, the J end by 5 bases, with 12 bases between. CDR1 is LGHDT and CDR2 is YNNKEL in the germline V gene (reference sequence). CDR3 length: 15 residues. The CDR3 sequence is CASSQAPGLNNEQFF. The CDR3 bases are TGTGCCAGCAGCCAAGCACCGGGGTTGAACAATGAGCAGTTCTTC.

There are many counts of this clonotype. The chain combines TRBV29-1 with TRBJ2-5; D ambiguous. Trimming pared 3 bases from V and 7 bases from J, leaving 15 bases between. Germline values: CDR1 SQVTM, CDR2 ANQGSEA. This CDR3 has 13 amino acids. The CDR3 reads CSVDPPGLGTQYF. CDR3 coding DNA: TGCAGCGTTGATCCGCCGGGCCTAGGGACCCAGTACTTC.

This clonotype showed up many times. The V call is TRBV7-2, the J call TRBJ2-3; TRBD2 matches 11 bases. In germline, CDR1 is SGHTA, CDR2 FQGNSA. This CDR3 has 17 residues. J was trimmed by 1 base and V by 5 bases; bases with no gene match: 8. The CDR3 is CASSPTPTSGGTDTQYF. CDR3 in DNA: TGTGCCAGCAGCCCTACCCCGACTAGCGGGGGCACAGATACGCAGTATTTT.

This rearrangement joins TRBV12-3 or TRBV12-4 to TRBJ2-2, with D possibly TRBD2 on 6 matching bases. V was clipped by 6 bases and J by 6 bases, with 14 bases between them. The CDR3 runs to 14 residues. DNA for the CDR3: TGTGCCAGCAGAGGGTGGGGGGACGCCGGGGAGCTGTTTTTT. Protein sequence: CASRGWGDAGELFF.

Only a few counts were recorded for this clonotype. The V and J genes are TRBV12-3 or TRBV12-4 and TRBJ2-1; 11 bases match TRBD2. Unmatched junction bases numbered 17, after V lost 7 bases and J lost 3 bases. The CDR3 contains 19 residues. The CDR3 DNA is TGTGCCAGCATCTCTAGCGGGGGGAAGTTGGGATTTGGCTACAATGAGCAGTTCTTC. Amino acids: CASISSGGKLGFGYNEQFF.

A few counts support this clonotype. The gene calls are TRBV7-8 and TRBJ1-1; D gene ambiguous. The CDR3 has 13 amino acids. V gave up 0 bases and J gave up 11 bases, with 13 bases separating them. Looked up from germline, CDR1 is SGHVS and CDR2 is FQNEAQ. DNA for the CDR3: TGTGCCAGCAGCTTAGCGATCAGTAATTGGGCTTTCTTT. Its translation: CASSLAISNWAFF.

This clonotype showed up many times. The chain couples TRBV7-2 to TRBJ1-1, with no clear D. CDR3 length: 13 residues. The germline CDR1 and CDR2 sequences are SGHTA and FQGNSA. V was cut by 5 bases and J by 1 base, with 8 bases left in between. CDR3 protein: CASSPQPNTEAFF. In DNA form, the CDR3 reads TGTGCCAGCAGCCCGCAGCCGAACACTGAAGCTTTCTTT.

The table lists this clonotype with a few counts. This rearrangement joins TRBV4-2 to TRBJ2-3, with D unclear. The germline V gene encodes CDR1 LGHNA and CDR2 YNFKEQ. The CDR3 spans 13 residues. Between the trimmed V and J ends, which lost 5 bases and 2 bases, there was a span of 8 bases. This chain's CDR3 is CASSWGITDTQYF. The CDR3 nucleotides are TGTGCCAGCAGCTGGGGTATCACAGATACGCAGTATTTT.